This entry is about one TCR beta chain. The antigen is not known. The sample originates from a study of T cell responses to AZD1222 COVID-19 vaccine. General study findings and limits: Vaccine-related CD4 TCRs covered spike, predominating at 160-218 and 743-854.

Generated by immunoSEQ multiplex PCR, the TCRdb table keeps only in-frame clones and is missing some. The profile shows 150,000 or so clones, about nine tenths of them singletons. The material sequenced was peripheral blood, taken 28 days after the second AZD1222 dose. The TCR originated in an adult who received the AZD1222 COVID-19 vaccine.

Written as DNA, the CDR3 is TGTGCCAGCTCTGCACTGGGGAAGGGCAATTCACCCCTCCACTTT. Amino acids: CASSALGKGNSPLHF. The rearrangement uses TRBV6-5 and TRBJ1-6; no definite D call. V was shortened by 8 bases and J by 7 bases, with 18 bases between the two germline ends. This CDR3 is 15 amino acids long. CDR1 and CDR2 (germline): MNHEY, SVGAGI.